This T cell receptor beta chain appears in the sequencing data of a study of shared clonotypes between healthy human individuals. Looking at the study overall: CD8 memory received one plate per donor, CD8 naive two, CD4 memory three and CD4 naive three.

Study outcomes and limitations: What rarefaction showed was incomplete sorted-subset sequencing despite large depth. Generation probability values for non-shared clonotypes were lower than those for clonotypes shared by all four donors.

The method was immunoSEQ multiplex PCR; TCRdb's version includes in-frame clones alone and lacks a portion of them. The repertoire holds fewer than 400,000 clones, with over 65% as singletons. Into CD45RA+ naive and CD45RA-negative memory subsets, the CD4+ cells were split. At least ten counts were recorded for this clone. Its antigen is still unknown. The sample comprised memory CD4+ T cells sorted from blood. Subset here: CD45RA-negative fraction. The clonotype was recovered from a man between 25 and 39 years old in good health.

The CDR3 loop reads CASSLAQQNIQYF. The CDR3 coding sequence is TGTGCCAGCAGCTTAGCACAGCAAAACATTCAGTACTTC. J is TRBJ2-4 and V is TRBV7-2, with D uncertain. From germline, CDR1 is SGHTA and CDR2 FQGNSA. The CDR3 totals 13 residues. V was pared by 0 bases and J by 5 bases, with 5 bases between.